This TCR beta chain is drawn from a study of CD8+CD57+ T cells in acquired aplastic anemia. This clonotype was detected once. The authors sequenced patients whose flow cytometry had shown CD8+CD57+ cell expansion. Sampling of blood occurred while the patients had still received no therapy. The use of genomic DNA as template underpinned the TCR beta VDJ and CDR3 profiling. TCRdb itself ran the reads through MiXCR, one entry per CDR3 protein. The sample lists 200,000 or so distinct CDR3 sequences, 48% occurring once. Sample: sorted CD4+, CD8+, or CD8+CD57+ T cells (not recorded which) from PBMCs. The TCR comes from a human donor with aplastic anemia.

The CDR3 is CASTDRGGNTGELFF. The DNA for the CDR3 is TGTGCCAGTACCGACCGGGGGGGTAACACCGGGGAGCTGTTTTTT. The genes are TRBV19 and TRBJ2-2; 8 bases agree with TRBD2. With 7 bases clipped from V and 2 bases from J, the junction kept 6 bases outside the gene matches. The germline V gene encodes CDR1 LNHDA and CDR2 SQIVND (reference sequence). The CDR3 loop spans 15 amino acids.